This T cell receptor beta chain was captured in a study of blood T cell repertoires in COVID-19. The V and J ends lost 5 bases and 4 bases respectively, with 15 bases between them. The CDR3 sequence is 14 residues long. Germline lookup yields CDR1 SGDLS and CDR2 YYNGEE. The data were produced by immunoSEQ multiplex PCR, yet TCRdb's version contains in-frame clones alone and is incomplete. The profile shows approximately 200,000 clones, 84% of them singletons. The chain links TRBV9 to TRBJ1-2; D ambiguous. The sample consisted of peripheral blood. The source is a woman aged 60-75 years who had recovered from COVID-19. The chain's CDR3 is CASRADGILYGYTF. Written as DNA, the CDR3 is TGTGCCAGCAGGGCAGACGGGATCCTCTATGGCTACACCTTC.